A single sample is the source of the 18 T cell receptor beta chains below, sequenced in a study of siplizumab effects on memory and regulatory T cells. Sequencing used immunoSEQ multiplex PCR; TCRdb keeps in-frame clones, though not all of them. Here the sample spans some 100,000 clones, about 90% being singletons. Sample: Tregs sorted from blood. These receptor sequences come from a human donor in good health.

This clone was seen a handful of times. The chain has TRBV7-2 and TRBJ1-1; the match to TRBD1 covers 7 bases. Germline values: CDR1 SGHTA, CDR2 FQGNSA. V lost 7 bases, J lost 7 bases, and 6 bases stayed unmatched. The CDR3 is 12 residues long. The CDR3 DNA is TGTGCCAGCATCTCCGACAGGGTTGAAGCTTTCTTT. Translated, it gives CASISDRVEAFF.

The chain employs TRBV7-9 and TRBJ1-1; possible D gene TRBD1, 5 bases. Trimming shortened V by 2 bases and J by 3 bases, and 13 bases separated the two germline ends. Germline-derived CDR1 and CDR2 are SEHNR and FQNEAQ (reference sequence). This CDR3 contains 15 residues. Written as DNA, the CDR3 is TGTGCCAGCAGCTTAAAAGGGACGAGTGACACTGAAGCTTTCTTT. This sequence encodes CASSLKGTSDTEAFF.

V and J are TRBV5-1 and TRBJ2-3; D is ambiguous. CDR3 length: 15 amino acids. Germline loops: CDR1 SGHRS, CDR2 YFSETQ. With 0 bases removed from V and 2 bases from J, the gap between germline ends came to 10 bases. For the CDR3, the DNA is TGCGCCAGCAGCTTGGGCTCAGGTCTCACAGATACGCAGTATTTT. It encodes CASSLGSGLTDTQYF.

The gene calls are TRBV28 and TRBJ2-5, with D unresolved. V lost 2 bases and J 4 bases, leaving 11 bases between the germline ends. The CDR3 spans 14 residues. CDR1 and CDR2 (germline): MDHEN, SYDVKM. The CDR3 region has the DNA TGTGCCAGCAGTTTAAGATCTATTCGAGAGACCCAGTACTTC. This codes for CASSLRSIRETQYF.

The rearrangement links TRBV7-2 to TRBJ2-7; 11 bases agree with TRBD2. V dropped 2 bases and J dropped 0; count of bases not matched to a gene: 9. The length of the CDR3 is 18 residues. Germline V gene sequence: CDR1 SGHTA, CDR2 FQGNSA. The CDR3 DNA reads TGTGCCAGCAGCTTATGGTCTAGCGGGAGGATCAGCTCCTACGAGCAGTACTTC. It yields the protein CASSLWSSGRISSYEQYF. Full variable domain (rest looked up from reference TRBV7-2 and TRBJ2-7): GAGVSQSPSNKVTEKGKDVELRCDPISGHTALYWYRQSLGQGLEFLIYFQGNSAPDKSGLPSDRFSAERTGGSVSTLTIQRTQQEDSAVYLCASSLWSSGRISSYEQYFGPGTRLTVT.

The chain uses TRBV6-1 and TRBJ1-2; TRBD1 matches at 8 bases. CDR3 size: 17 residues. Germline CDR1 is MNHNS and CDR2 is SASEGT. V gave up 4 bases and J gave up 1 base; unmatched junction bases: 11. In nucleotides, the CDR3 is TGTGCCAGCAGTGCCCGGACAGGGCTGACCTTTAACTATGGCTACACCTTC. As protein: CASSARTGLTFNYGYTF.

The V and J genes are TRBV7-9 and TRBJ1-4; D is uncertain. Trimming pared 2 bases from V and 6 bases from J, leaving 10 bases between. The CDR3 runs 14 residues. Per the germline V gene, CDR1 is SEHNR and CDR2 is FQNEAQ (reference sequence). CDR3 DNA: TGTGCCAGCAGCTTACAGGTTGAGGATGAAAAACTGTTTTTT. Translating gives CASSLQVEDEKLFF. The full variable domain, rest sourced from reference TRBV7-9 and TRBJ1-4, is DTGVSQNPRHKITKRGQNVTFRCDPISEHNRLYWYRQTLGQGPEFLTYFQNEAQLEKSRLLSDRFSAERPKGSFSTLEIQRTEQGDSAMYLCASSLQVEDEKLFFGSGTQLSVL.

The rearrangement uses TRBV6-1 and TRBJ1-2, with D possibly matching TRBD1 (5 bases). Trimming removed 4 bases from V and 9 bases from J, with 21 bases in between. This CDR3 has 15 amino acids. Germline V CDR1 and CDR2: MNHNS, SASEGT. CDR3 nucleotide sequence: TGTGCCAGCAGTGGCTGGACAAATGTGTCGACGCGCTACACCTTC. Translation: CASSGWTNVSTRYTF.

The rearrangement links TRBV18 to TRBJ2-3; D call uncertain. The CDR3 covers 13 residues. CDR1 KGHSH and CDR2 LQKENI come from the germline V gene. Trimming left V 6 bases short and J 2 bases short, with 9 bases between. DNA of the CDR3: TGTGCCAGCTCCCTGTCCTTCACAGATACGCAGTATTTT. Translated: CASSLSFTDTQYF.

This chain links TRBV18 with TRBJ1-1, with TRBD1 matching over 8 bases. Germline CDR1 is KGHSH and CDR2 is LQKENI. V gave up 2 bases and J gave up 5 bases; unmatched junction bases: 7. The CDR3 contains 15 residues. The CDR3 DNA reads TGTGCCAGCTCACCAATAACAGGGGGGTGGACTGAAGCTTTCTTT. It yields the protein CASSPITGGWTEAFF.

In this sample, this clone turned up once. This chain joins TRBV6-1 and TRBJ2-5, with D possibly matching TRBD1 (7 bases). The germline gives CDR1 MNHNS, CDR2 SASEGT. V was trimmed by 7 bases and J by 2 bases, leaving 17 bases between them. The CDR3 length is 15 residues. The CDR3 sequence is CASKIQGTFQETQYF. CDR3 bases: TGTGCCAGCAAGATACAGGGGACTTTTCAAGAGACCCAGTACTTC.

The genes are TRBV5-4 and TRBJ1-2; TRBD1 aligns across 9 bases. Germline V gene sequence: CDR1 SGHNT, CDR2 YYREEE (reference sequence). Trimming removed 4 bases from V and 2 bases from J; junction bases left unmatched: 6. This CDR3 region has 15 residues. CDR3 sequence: CASSVGDRENYGYTF. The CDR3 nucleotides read TGTGCCAGCAGCGTGGGGGACAGGGAAAACTATGGCTACACCTTC.

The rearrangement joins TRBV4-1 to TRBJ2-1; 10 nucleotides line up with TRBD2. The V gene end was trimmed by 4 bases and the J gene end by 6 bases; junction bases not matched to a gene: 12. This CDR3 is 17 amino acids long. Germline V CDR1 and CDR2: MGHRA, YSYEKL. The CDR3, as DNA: TGCGCCAGCAGCCCAACCCCCGGGATAGCGGGAGGCAATGAGCAGTTCTTC. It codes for CASSPTPGIAGGNEQFF.

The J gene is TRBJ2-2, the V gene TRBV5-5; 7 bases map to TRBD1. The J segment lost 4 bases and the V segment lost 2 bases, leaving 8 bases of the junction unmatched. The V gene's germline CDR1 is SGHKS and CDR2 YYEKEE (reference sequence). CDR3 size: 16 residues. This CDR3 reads CASSLRNDRATGELFF. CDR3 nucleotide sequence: TGTGCCAGCAGCTTAAGAAACGACAGGGCCACCGGGGAGCTGTTTTTT.

The CDR3 sequence: CASSDTGRGGSGNTIYF. The CDR3 bases are TGTGCCAGCAGCGATACCGGGAGGGGGGGCTCTGGAAACACCATATATTTT. The genes are TRBV4-2 and TRBJ1-3, with D tentatively TRBD1 (6 bases). Germline V CDR1 and CDR2: LGHNA, YNFKEQ. The CDR3 runs to 17 residues. Trimming stripped 5 bases from V and 0 bases from J, with 17 bases between.

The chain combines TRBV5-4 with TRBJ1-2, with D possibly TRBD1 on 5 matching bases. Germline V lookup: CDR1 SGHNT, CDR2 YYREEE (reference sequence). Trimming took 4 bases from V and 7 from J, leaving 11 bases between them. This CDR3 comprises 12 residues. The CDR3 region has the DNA TGTGCCAGCAGCAATATGGGACCTGGCTACACCTTC. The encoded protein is CASSNMGPGYTF.

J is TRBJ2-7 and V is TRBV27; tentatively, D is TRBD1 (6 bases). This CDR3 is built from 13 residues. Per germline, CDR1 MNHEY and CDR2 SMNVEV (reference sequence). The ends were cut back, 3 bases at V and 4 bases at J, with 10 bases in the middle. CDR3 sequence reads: CASSFNRDYEQYF. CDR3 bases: TGTGCCAGCAGTTTCAACAGGGATTACGAGCAGTACTTC.

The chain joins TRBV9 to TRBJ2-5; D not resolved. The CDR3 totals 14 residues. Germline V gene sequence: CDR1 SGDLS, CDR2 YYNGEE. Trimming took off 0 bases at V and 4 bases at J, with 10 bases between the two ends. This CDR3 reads CASSVDIGTETQYF. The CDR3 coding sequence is TGTGCCAGCAGCGTAGATATAGGAACAGAGACCCAGTACTTC.